This T cell receptor (beta chain) was sequenced in a study of blood T cell repertoires in COVID-19. Study in general: COVID-19 samples from acute and convalescent phases originated in the United States, Italy and Spain. Nucleic acid was either cDNA or gDNA, and it came from T cells, B-cell-depleted T cells, or PBMCs.

Germline CDR1 reads SGHTA; CDR2 reads FQGTGA. This CDR3 is 13 amino acids long. With 2 bases removed from V and 6 bases from J, the gap between germline ends came to 8 bases. Original handling: Cell counts per sample came from amplifying reference gene primers. Profiling relied on immunoSEQ multiplex PCR, and the TCRdb table lists in-frame clones only, not all of them. D and trimming come from the DNA, and the V and J calls and clone size come from that table. The sample lists under 400,000 clones, about 90% occurring once. The chain links TRBV7-3 to TRBJ2-1; D not resolved. Sequenced sample: peripheral blood. The TCR sequence derives from a man younger than 35 with active or convalescent COVID-19. The CDR3 here is CASSLGRSNEQFF. The CDR3 DNA is TGTGCCAGCAGCTTAGGGCGCAGCAATGAGCAGTTCTTC.